What follows are 17 T cell receptor beta chains derived from one specimen sequenced in a study of CD8 T cells in ankylosing spondylitis (dated by TCRdb to 2017 to 2019). Broader findings and caveats from the paper: Blood from ankylosing spondylitis patients appeared to be characterized by a TCR beta motif composed of 7 to 9 highly homologous amino acid variants.

Receptor libraries were prepared by 5' RACE. TCRdb records Illumina HiSeq 2500 as the sequencer. In-frame beta chains were kept once TCRdb had trimmed the public reads at Q25 with fastp and called clones with MiXCR. Identical CDR3 proteins give one entry, which carries the most common genes and DNA. Recorded for this sample are around 770,000 distinct CDR3 sequences; about 20% of them occurred a single time. The ten most abundant clones make up around 19% of the sample. These TCRs' antigens remain unknown. The material sequenced was blood, either unsorted or a sorted T cell fraction (not recorded which). These receptors all stem from a male donor with ankylosing spondylitis.

V usage is TRBV5-1 and J usage is TRBJ2-5; 7 bases map to TRBD1. This CDR3 is built from 17 residues. Germline V CDR1 and CDR2: SGHRS, YFSETQ. Losses at the gene ends were 2 bases for V and 4 bases for J; bases not matched to a gene: 14. The CDR3, as DNA: TGCGCCAGCAGCTTTACAGGGGCTAGGAATAGAGGAGAGACCCAGTACTTC. Its translation is CASSFTGARNRGETQYF.

The chain carries TRBV4-1 and TRBJ2-1; 10 bases are shared with TRBD2. This CDR3 is built from 15 residues. Per germline, CDR1 MGHRA and CDR2 YSYEKL. V shed 7 bases and J 7 bases; nucleotides not matched to a gene: 10. The CDR3 nucleotides are TGCGCCAGCACCCTCGCTAGCGGGAGTTTGAATGAGCAGTTCTTC. It yields the protein CASTLASGSLNEQFF.

The chain carries TRBV12-3 or TRBV12-4 and TRBJ2-7, with no clear D. Trimming left V 3 bases short and J 0 bases short, with 12 bases between. CDR3 length: 15 residues. This chain's CDR3 is CASSFWAFRSYEQYF. The CDR3, as DNA: TGTGCCAGCAGTTTTTGGGCGTTTCGCTCCTACGAGCAGTACTTC.

This clonotype was counted ten times or more. The V gene is TRBV20-1, the J gene TRBJ1-1; a possible D gene is TRBD1 (6 bases). CDR1 is DFQATT and CDR2 is SNEGSKA in the germline V gene (reference sequence). V was clipped by 0 bases and J by 9 bases, with 14 bases between them. The length of the CDR3 is 13 residues. The CDR3 protein is CSARDRPGTKAFF. DNA for the CDR3: TGCAGTGCTAGAGATCGGCCAGGGACAAAAGCTTTCTTT.

The chain employs TRBV11-2 and TRBJ2-3; TRBD2 aligns across 9 bases. This CDR3 comprises 15 residues. V dropped 3 bases and J dropped 3; count of bases not matched to a gene: 4. Germline assignment: CDR1 SGHAT and CDR2 FQNNGV. CDR3 sequence (DNA): TGTGCCAGCAGCTTCTTCGCGGGGGGGACAGATACGCAGTATTTT. It translates to CASSFFAGGTDTQYF.

The table lists this clonotype with a few counts. A read error is likely, as this CDR3 ends without the conserved phenylalanine or tryptophan. It is unclear where the CDR3 begins or ends on the DNA, so no DNA is shown, and the CDR3 is as TCRdb lists it. The chain links TRBV7-2 to TRBJ1-3; the table's TRBD1 call for D was not verified on the DNA. The CDR3 region is 13 residues in length, termini included. CDR1 is SGHTA and CDR2 is FQGNSA in the germline V gene. CDR3 loop: CASSSGKGSGFSY.

The chain recombines TRBV6-5 with TRBJ2-3; no definite D call. The V end lost 0 bases, the J end lost 0 bases, and 19 bases lay between the germline ends. Per the germline V gene, CDR1 is MNHEY and CDR2 is SVGAGI. The CDR3 loop spans 19 amino acids. The CDR3 loop reads CASSYSIGGEASSTDTQYF. The CDR3 DNA reads TGTGCCAGCAGTTACTCGATAGGTGGCGAGGCCTCTAGCACAGATACGCAGTATTTT.

The V gene is TRBV24-1, the J gene TRBJ2-1; D gene uncertain. Trimming removed 4 bases from V and 8 bases from J, with 8 bases in between. There are 12 residues in the CDR3. CDR1 is KGHDR and CDR2 is SFDVKD in the germline V gene. CDR3 in amino acids: CATSDIKDEQFF. CDR3 DNA sequence: TGTGCCACCAGTGACATCAAAGATGAGCAGTTCTTC.

This chain joins TRBV29-1 and TRBJ2-7; D perhaps matches TRBD1 (5 bases). The germline V and J ends were trimmed by 7 bases and 0 bases, with 10 bases remaining between them. The CDR3 is 12 amino acids. Germline CDR1 and CDR2: SQVTM and ANQGSEA. In DNA form, the CDR3 reads TGCAGCGCACAGGATTCCTCCTACGAGCAGTACTTC. Its translation: CSAQDSSYEQYF.

The table lists this clonotype with a few counts. This sequence joins TRBV28 and TRBJ1-5; perhaps TRBD1 as D (5 bases). Trimming removed 1 base at V and 4 bases at J, with 11 bases between. CDR3 length: 15 amino acids. Germline CDR1 and CDR2: MDHEN and SYDVKM. The CDR3 bases are TGTGCCAGCAGTTTATTCCAGGGCCCAAATCAGCCCCAGCATTTT. Translation: CASSLFQGPNQPQHF.

The chain has TRBV20-1 and TRBJ2-1, with D unresolved. CDR3 length: 11 amino acids. Germline values: CDR1 DFQATT, CDR2 SNEGSKA (reference sequence). The V gene lost 4 bases and the J gene lost 10 bases, with 11 bases spanning the gap. The CDR3 region is CSAIGPGEQFF. The CDR3 nucleotides are TGCAGTGCTATTGGGCCCGGCGAGCAGTTCTTC.

The chain joins TRBV20-1 to TRBJ2-2, with D maybe TRBD1 (7 bases). Looked up from germline, CDR1 is DFQATT and CDR2 is SNEGSKA (reference sequence). V lost 0 bases and J lost 5, with 13 bases in between. The CDR3 sequence is 15 residues long. The chain's CDR3 is CSARDTGAGTGELFF. The CDR3 DNA reads as TGCAGTGCTAGAGATACAGGGGCGGGGACCGGGGAGCTGTTTTTT.

The chain uses TRBV18 and TRBJ1-2; D possibly corresponds to TRBD1 (6 bases). The CDR3 has 17 amino acids. CDR1 and CDR2 from the germline V gene are KGHSH and LQKENI. The ends were cut back, 3 bases at V and 0 bases at J, with 17 bases in the middle. The CDR3 sequence is CASSPRTETISNYGYTF. The CDR3 DNA is TGTGCCAGCTCACCCCGGACAGAGACCATCTCTAACTATGGCTACACCTTC.

This clonotype was picked up many times. The rearrangement links TRBV7-9 to TRBJ1-1; D gene unclear. Per the germline V gene, CDR1 is SEHNR and CDR2 is FQNEAQ (reference sequence). The CDR3 length is 12 residues. V shed 7 bases and J shed 1 base, with 7 bases lying between them. The CDR3: CASKTGNTEAFF. The CDR3 coding sequence is TGTGCCAGCAAGACCGGGAACACTGAAGCTTTCTTT. Using reference TRBV7-9 and TRBJ1-1 for the parts outside the CDR3, the full variable domain is DTGVSQNPRHKITKRGQNVTFRCDPISEHNRLYWYRQTLGQGPEFLTYFQNEAQLEKSRLLSDRFSAERPKGSFSTLEIQRTEQGDSAMYLCASKTGNTEAFFGQGTRLTVV.

Only a few counts were recorded for this clonotype. V is TRBV20-1 and J is TRBJ2-7; D is ambiguous. The CDR3 sequence is 13 residues long. Germline V gene lookup returns CDR1 DFQATT and CDR2 SNEGSKA (reference sequence). With 5 bases removed from V and 0 bases from J, the gap between germline ends came to 11 bases. The CDR3 DNA reads as TGCAGTGCTCGAAGGGCAGCCTCCTACGAGCAGTACTTC. It translates to CSARRAASYEQYF.

This clonotype was detected many times. The rearrangement links TRBV11-2 to TRBJ2-3, with 10 bases lining up with TRBD1. The CDR3 loop spans 13 amino acids. Germline V gene lookup returns CDR1 SGHAT and CDR2 FQNNGV. The V segment lost 5 bases and the J segment 6 bases; nucleotides outside the gene matches: 2. CDR3 nucleotides: TGTGCCAGCAGCCTGGACAGGGGGGATACGCAGTATTTT. It translates to CASSLDRGDTQYF.

V is TRBV6-2 or TRBV6-3 and J is TRBJ2-7; D gene unclear. Germline V CDR1 and CDR2: MNHEY, SVGEGT. There are 12 residues in the CDR3. The V and J ends lost 5 bases and 1 base respectively, with 6 bases between them. Here the CDR3 reads CASSHTSYEQYF. CDR3 bases: TGTGCCAGCAGTCATACTTCCTACGAGCAGTACTTC.